Presented here are 27 T cell receptor beta chains from one specimen sequenced in a study of OX40 agonist ivuxolimab in advanced cancers. Sequenced by immunoSEQ multiplex PCR; TCRdb stores in-frame clones only, minus some. The sample yields some 70,000 clones, over 80% seen once. The input for sequencing was CD4+ or CD8+ T cells sorted from blood, taken in a trial of the OX40 agonist ivuxolimab. The receptors stem from an adult with an advanced solid tumor such as melanoma, head and neck, liver or kidney cancer.

The rearrangement uses TRBV7-9 and TRBJ1-1; the D gene is possibly TRBD1 (5 bases). The germline V and J ends were trimmed by 5 bases and 2 bases, with 12 bases remaining between them. Germline lookup yields CDR1 SEHNR and CDR2 FQNEAQ (reference sequence). CDR3 length: 14 amino acids. The CDR3 DNA sequence: TGTGCCAGCAGCCTCTATGGGGGTAACACTGAAGCTTTCTTT. Translating it yields CASSLYGGNTEAFF.

The J gene is TRBJ2-7, the V gene TRBV9; 9 bases map to TRBD1. V was pared by 2 bases and J by 5 bases, with 5 bases of the junction left unmatched. The CDR3 totals 14 residues. Germline values: CDR1 SGDLS, CDR2 YYNGEE. The CDR3 sequence: CASSVRDRVDEQYF. CDR3 DNA: TGTGCCAGCAGCGTTCGGGACAGGGTCGACGAGCAGTACTTC.

The chain couples TRBV7-8 to TRBJ1-5; D is unresolved. The germline CDR1 and CDR2 sequences are SGHVS and FQNEAQ. CDR3 size: 14 residues. V gave up 0 bases and J gave up 6 bases, with 9 bases separating them. The CDR3 coding sequence is TGTGCCAGCAGCTTAGCAGATGGTAGTCAGCCCCAGCATTTT. It specifies CASSLADGSQPQHF.

V and J are TRBV7-2 and TRBJ2-5; 7 bases are shared with TRBD2. The V gene end was trimmed by 1 base and the J gene end by 5 bases; junction bases not matched to a gene: 7. CDR1 and CDR2 (germline): SGHTA, FQGNSA. The CDR3 sequence is 15 residues long. This CDR3 reads CASSLVGGGPETQYF. In DNA, the CDR3 is TGTGCCAGCAGCTTAGTGGGGGGAGGGCCGGAGACCCAGTACTTC.

The chain couples TRBV7-9 to TRBJ1-6, with D possibly being TRBD1 (5 bases). Trimming stripped 2 bases from V and 10 bases from J, with 12 bases between. There are 14 residues in the CDR3. The germline V gene has CDR1 SEHNR and CDR2 FQNEAQ (reference sequence). CDR3 sequence: CASSLQGVSSPLHF. The CDR3 nucleotides read TGTGCCAGCAGCTTACAAGGGGTAAGCTCACCCCTCCACTTT.

The V call is TRBV28, the J call TRBJ1-5; D uncertain. The CDR3 contains 15 residues. Germline CDR1 and CDR2: MDHEN and SYDVKM. Between the trimmed V and J ends, which lost 0 bases and 0 bases, there was a span of 6 bases. The CDR3 coding sequence is TGTGCCAGCAGTTTATGGGCGGATAGCAATCAGCCCCAGCATTTT. The encoded protein is CASSLWADSNQPQHF.

This clone was counted once. V usage is TRBV19 and J usage is TRBJ1-5; D unresolved. CDR1 and CDR2 from the germline V gene are LNHDA and SQIVND (reference sequence). V dropped 7 bases and J dropped 2 bases, with 15 bases sitting between them. The CDR3 sequence is 15 residues long. The DNA for the CDR3 is TGTGCCAGTAAGGAGGGAGGATTTGGCAATCAGCCCCAGCATTTT. Encoded protein: CASKEGGFGNQPQHF. Together with reference TRBV19 and TRBJ1-5, the CDR3 gives the full variable domain: DGGITQSPKYLFRKEGQNVTLSCEQNLNHDAMYWYRQDPGQGLRLIYYSQIVNDFQKGDIAEGYSVSREKKESFPLTVTSAQKNPTAFYLCASKEGGFGNQPQHFGDGTRLSIL.

This clone came up once. CDR3 in amino acids: CASSYQADGYTF. DNA of the CDR3: TGTGCCAGCAGTTACCAGGCGGACGGGTACACCTTC. The rearrangement uses TRBV6-6 and TRBJ1-2, with D unclear. Germline V lookup: CDR1 MNHNY, CDR2 SVGAGI (reference sequence). The CDR3 totals 12 residues. The ends were cut back, 2 bases at V and 11 bases at J, with 12 bases in the middle.

CDR3 sequence (DNA): TGCAGCGTCAGTGATGGGGGCCCTCGGGGCTACACCTTC. Its translation: CSVSDGGPRGYTF. The gene calls are TRBV29-1 and TRBJ1-2; D is perhaps TRBD1 (6 bases). Per the germline V gene, CDR1 is SQVTM and CDR2 is ANQGSEA. With 6 bases removed from V and 8 bases from J, the gap between germline ends came to 19 bases. CDR3 length: 13 amino acids.

The gene calls are TRBV4-2 and TRBJ2-1; D is unresolved. The CDR3 covers 11 residues. V was pared by 0 bases and J by 10 bases, with 4 bases between. Germline CDR1 is LGHNA and CDR2 is YNFKEQ. The CDR3 loop reads CASSQDWEQFF. The CDR3 DNA sequence: TGTGCCAGCAGCCAAGATTGGGAGCAGTTCTTC.

This rearrangement joins TRBV7-9 to TRBJ2-1; the match to TRBD1 covers 9 bases. From germline, CDR1 is SEHNR and CDR2 FQNEAQ (reference sequence). Trimming removed 6 bases from V and 4 bases from J; junction bases left unmatched: 13. The CDR3 spans 17 residues. The CDR3 loop reads CASRSPGGQGSYNEQFF. CDR3 bases: TGTGCCAGCAGGTCCCCGGGGGGACAGGGTAGTTACAATGAGCAGTTCTTC.

The chain uses TRBV28 and TRBJ1-2; D is possibly TRBD1 (6 bases). V was shortened by 6 bases and J by 4 bases, with 9 bases between the two germline ends. The CDR3 covers 12 residues. Germline CDR1 reads MDHEN; CDR2 reads SYDVKM. CDR3 coding DNA: TGTGCCAGCAGACAGGGTTTCTATGGCTACACCTTC. This sequence encodes CASRQGFYGYTF.

This chain joins TRBV28 and TRBJ1-1; D unresolved. The CDR3 length is 18 residues. CDR1 is MDHEN and CDR2 is SYDVKM in the germline V gene. V dropped 2 bases and J dropped 5 bases, with 24 bases sitting between them. This CDR3 reads CASSLPKPIGLWGTEAFF. Here the CDR3 DNA reads TGTGCCAGCAGTTTACCCAAGCCCATTGGACTGTGGGGAACTGAAGCTTTCTTT.

This rearrangement joins TRBV21-1 to TRBJ1-1. TRBV21-1 is a pseudogene locus. The length of the CDR3 is 16 residues. In DNA form, the CDR3 reads TGTGCCAGCAGCCTTCCCCCGGGGGGAGAGAACACTGAAGCTTTCTTT. Amino acid sequence: CASSLPPGGENTEAFF.

The V gene is TRBV6-1, the J gene TRBJ2-7; tentatively, D is TRBD1 (6 bases). The CDR3 length is 16 residues. Germline CDR1 reads MNHNS; CDR2 reads SASEGT. Trimming took 1 base from V and 3 from J, leaving 16 bases between them. CDR3 coding DNA: TGTGCCAGCAGTGAAGGGGGGACATATTCTTTCTACGAGCAGTACGTC. As protein: CASSEGGTYSFYEQYV.

The chain recombines TRBV4-2 with TRBJ2-1; 8 nucleotides line up with TRBD2. Germline-derived CDR1 and CDR2 are LGHNA and YNFKEQ. Trimming cost V 1 base and J 4 bases; bases outside gene matches: 6. The CDR3 sequence is 16 residues long. The DNA of the CDR3 is TGTGCCAGCAGCCAAGCTACGCGGGAGGAGTACAATGAGCAGTTCTTC. The encoded protein is CASSQATREEYNEQFF.

V usage is TRBV5-6 and J usage is TRBJ2-7, with D perhaps being TRBD1 or TRBD2 (5 bases each). V was clipped by 2 bases and J by 5 bases, with 8 bases between them. This CDR3 is 12 amino acids long. Per germline, CDR1 SGHDT and CDR2 YYEEEE. The CDR3 DNA reads as TGTGCCAGCAGCTTTCGAGGGGACGAGCAGTACGTC. Its translation: CASSFRGDEQYV.

The chain has TRBV6-5 and TRBJ1-5, with TRBD1 matching over 11 bases. This CDR3 is 15 amino acids long. The V gene's germline CDR1 is MNHEY and CDR2 SVGAGI. V was clipped by 8 bases and J by 3 bases; unmatched bases: 6. CDR3 sequence reads: CASWTGGHFNQPQHF. CDR3 in DNA: TGTGCCAGCTGGACAGGGGGCCACTTCAATCAGCCCCAGCATTTT.

The chain employs TRBV7-2 and TRBJ2-3; no reliable D call. Between the trimmed V and J ends, which lost 7 bases and 2 bases, there was a span of 16 bases. This CDR3 contains 15 residues. Germline V gene data show CDR1 as SGHTA and CDR2 as FQGNSA. The chain's CDR3 is CASNFARIITDTQYF. In DNA, the CDR3 is TGTGCCAGCAATTTTGCTAGAATCATCACAGATACGCAGTATTTT.

The rearrangement links TRBV27 to TRBJ2-4, with 10 bases lining up with TRBD1. The germline V gene has CDR1 MNHEY and CDR2 SMNVEV (reference sequence). The J segment lost 0 bases and the V segment lost 4 bases, leaving 12 bases of the junction unmatched. The CDR3 spans 19 residues. CDR3 coding DNA: TGTGCCAGCAGTTCTCTATCGACAGGGGGCTACGTAGCCAAAAACATTCAGTACTTC. Translation gives CASSSLSTGGYVAKNIQYF.

Worth noting for this clone: One end of the junction is discordant with germline, which a read error may explain. The chain is built from TRBV5-1 and TRBJ1-2; the D gene is possibly TRBD1 (5 bases). Germline CDR1 is SGHRS and CDR2 is YFSETQ. This CDR3 has 14 amino acids. The CDR3 region has the DNA TGTGCCAGCAGCGTCGGACATCTTAACTATGGCTACACCTTC. Its translation: CASSVGHLNYGYTF.

This clone was detected once. The chain is built from TRBV6-5 and TRBJ1-2; 7 nucleotides agree with TRBD1. CDR3 length: 14 residues. With 4 bases clipped from V and 6 bases from J, the junction kept 8 bases outside the gene matches. In germline, CDR1 is MNHEY, CDR2 SVGAGI. The CDR3 DNA follows: TGTGCCAGCAGTTCCACCACAGGGGTAAATGGCTACACCTTC. Its translation: CASSSTTGVNGYTF.

This clone was found once. This rearrangement joins TRBV10-3 to TRBJ1-4, with TRBD1 as a possible D gene (6 bases). The CDR3 is 14 amino acids. Trimming pared 0 bases from V and 8 bases from J, leaving 10 bases between. Germline V gene data show CDR1 as ENHRY and CDR2 as SYGVKD. The CDR3 is CAISESTGREKLFF. In DNA, the CDR3 is TGTGCCATCAGTGAGTCCACAGGGAGGGAAAAACTGTTTTTT.

V usage is TRBV7-2 and J usage is TRBJ2-7; 7 bases map to TRBD1. CDR3 length: 16 amino acids. Germline-derived CDR1 and CDR2 are SGHTA and FQGNSA. V lost 1 base, J lost 0 bases, and 6 bases stayed unmatched. The CDR3 region is CASSLGGTAVSYEQYF. CDR3 DNA sequence: TGTGCCAGCAGCTTAGGGGGGACAGCCGTCTCCTACGAGCAGTACTTC.

This rearrangement joins TRBV27 to TRBJ2-1; TRBD2 matches at 10 bases. The germline CDR1 and CDR2 sequences are MNHEY and SMNVEV (reference sequence). The CDR3 runs 15 residues. V was pared by 5 bases and J by 7 bases, with 8 bases of the junction left unmatched. CDR3 residues: CASSAYLAGENEQFF. The CDR3, as DNA: TGTGCCAGCAGTGCGTACCTAGCGGGAGAGAATGAGCAGTTCTTC.

The J gene is TRBJ2-3, the V gene TRBV2; 13 bases map to TRBD2. V was clipped by 5 bases and J by 0 bases; unmatched bases: 11. The germline CDR1 and CDR2 sequences are SNHLY and FYNNEI. This CDR3 region has 19 residues. CDR3 in amino acids: CASSTNPWTSGSSTDTQYF. The CDR3 coding sequence is TGTGCCAGCAGTACAAACCCCTGGACTAGCGGGAGTAGCACAGATACGCAGTATTTT.

A few counts support this clone. The V call is TRBV28, the J call TRBJ1-3, with D maybe TRBD1 (6 bases). V was pared by 5 bases and J by 1 base, with 9 bases between. The germline gives CDR1 MDHEN, CDR2 SYDVKM. This CDR3 comprises 14 residues. The CDR3 region is CASSRGASGNTIYF. The CDR3 DNA reads TGTGCCAGCAGTCGGGGGGCTTCTGGAAACACCATATATTTT.